The 7 T cell receptor beta chains presented below share a single source sample, sequenced in a study of blood T cells in healthy people across ages. Primed by a sample-barcoded 5' primer and a J-beta primer mix, a second PCR proceeded for about 7 to 12 cycles. TCRdb passed the 5' RACE reads through MiXCR, listing each CDR3 protein once. Of approximately 1,700,000 distinct CDR3 sequences in the sample, about two fifths are singletons; the top ten hold 23%. Sequenced input: blood. The receptors were sampled from a human donor in good health.

Only a few counts were recorded for this clonotype. V gene TRBV20-1 combines with J gene TRBJ2-7; 8 nucleotides align to TRBD2. The V segment lost 3 bases and the J segment 7 bases; nucleotides outside the gene matches: 11. The length of the CDR3 is 14 residues. Germline CDR1 reads DFQATT; CDR2 reads SNEGSKA (reference sequence). In DNA, the CDR3 is TGCAGTGCTAGGACGGGGGGGCCTTACAATGAGCAGTACTTC. It translates to CSARTGGPYNEQYF.

This chain links TRBV20-1 with TRBJ1-1; TRBD1 might be the D (5 bases). Germline V CDR1 and CDR2: DFQATT, SNEGSKA (reference sequence). V shed 4 bases and J shed 6 bases, with 12 bases lying between them. This CDR3 has 12 residues. CDR3 in amino acids: CSAKGPLAEAFF. CDR3 nucleotide sequence: TGCAGTGCTAAGGGACCGCTTGCTGAAGCTTTCTTT.

This clonotype turned up a few times. The chain has TRBV5-1 and TRBJ1-1; a possible D gene is TRBD1 (5 bases). This CDR3 comprises 12 residues. CDR1 and CDR2 from the germline V gene are SGHRS and YFSETQ. Trimming pared 6 bases from V and 3 bases from J, leaving 9 bases between. CDR3 protein: CASTGTDTEAFF. The CDR3 coding sequence is TGCGCCAGCACAGGGACTGACACTGAAGCTTTCTTT.

This chain connects TRBV20-1 to TRBJ2-3; 8 nucleotides line up with TRBD2. In germline, CDR1 is DFQATT, CDR2 SNEGSKA (reference sequence). The CDR3 spans 15 residues. Trimming removed 0 bases from V and 9 bases from J; junction bases left unmatched: 11. The CDR3 region is CSARDGSGGPRTQYF. The CDR3 DNA follows: TGCAGTGCTAGAGATGGCAGCGGGGGTCCGCGAACGCAGTATTTT.

The chain uses TRBV29-1 and TRBJ1-2; 7 nucleotides line up with TRBD1. The CDR3 runs 14 residues. CDR1 and CDR2 (germline): SQVTM, ANQGSEA. V was clipped by 8 bases and J by 5 bases; unmatched bases: 14. The CDR3 is CSCSETGRGYGYTF. CDR3 DNA: TGCAGCTGCTCCGAGACAGGGCGGGGGTATGGCTACACCTTC.

As for this clonotype: The germline gene is not matched at one end of the junction; a read error may be the cause. The chain joins TRBV6-5 to TRBJ1-2; 8 nucleotides agree with TRBD1. CDR3 length: 17 residues. Germline V CDR1 and CDR2: MNHEY, SVGAGI. CDR3 sequence: CAGSYSTGEVGNYGYTF. The CDR3 nucleotides read TGTGCCGGCAGTTACTCGACAGGGGAAGTGGGTAACTATGGCTACACCTTC.

This clonotype was counted only a few times. The V and J genes are TRBV9 and TRBJ2-1; D may be TRBD1 or TRBD2 (5 bases each). Trimming cost V 0 bases and J 7 bases, with 14 bases left between them. Germline V CDR1 and CDR2: SGDLS, YYNGEE. The length of the CDR3 is 15 residues. CDR3 loop: CASSVGMGELNEQFF. The CDR3 nucleotides read TGTGCCAGCAGCGTAGGGATGGGGGAGTTGAATGAGCAGTTCTTC.